The 25 T cell receptor beta chains in this list originate from one sample, sequenced in a study of blood T cell repertoires in COVID-19. Assay: immunoSEQ multiplex PCR; the TCRdb copy retains only in-frame clones and omits some. This table holds about 26,000 clones, about 90% found once. Sequencing used peripheral blood. All receptors derive from a human donor in a cohort sampled during active COVID-19.

The rearrangement joins TRBV6-5 to TRBJ2-5; unclear D gene. The V gene lost 8 bases and the J gene lost 4 bases, with 11 bases spanning the gap. CDR1 is MNHEY and CDR2 is SVGAGI in the germline V gene. This CDR3 contains 12 residues. CDR3 in amino acids: CASSRSVETQYF. Written as DNA, the CDR3 is TGTGCCAGCTCTAGGAGTGTAGAGACCCAGTACTTC.

This clone was seen a few times. This chain uses TRBV4-1 with TRBJ2-7; D unclear. The V and J ends lost 0 bases and 0 bases respectively, with 9 bases between them. The CDR3 is 15 amino acids. Germline CDR1 MGHRA, CDR2 YSYEKL. CDR3 bases: TGCGCCAGCAGCCAAGATCTAGTCCGCTCCTACGAGCAGTACTTC. Its translation: CASSQDLVRSYEQYF.

The rearrangement joins TRBV27 to TRBJ2-7; 8 positions agree with TRBD1. Germline V gene lookup returns CDR1 MNHEY and CDR2 SMNVEV (reference sequence). This CDR3 is 12 amino acids long. J lost 3 bases, V lost 6 bases, and 1 base had no gene match. The CDR3 here is CASSGTGYEQYF. Written as DNA, the CDR3 is TGTGCCAGCAGCGGGACAGGCTACGAGCAGTACTTC.

The count of this clone is one. The chain has TRBV5-4 and TRBJ2-1, with 15 bases that match TRBD2. The CDR3 is made up of 15 amino acids. Germline CDR1 and CDR2: SGHNT and YYREEE (reference sequence). After removal of 4 bases from V and 8 bases from J, the junction contained 4 bases not matched to a gene. CDR3 coding DNA: TGTGCCAGCAGCAGGACTAGCGGGGGGGCGGATGAGCAGTTCTTC. Amino acids: CASSRTSGGADEQFF.

This chain joins TRBV2 and TRBJ2-1, with a possible D match to TRBD1 (5 bases). Germline V CDR1 and CDR2: SNHLY, FYNNEI. The CDR3 totals 14 residues. Between the trimmed V and J ends, which lost 7 bases and 1 base, there was a span of 11 bases. The CDR3 nucleotides read TGTGCCAGCAACACAGGTCTATCCTACAATGAGCAGTTCTTC. Translating gives CASNTGLSYNEQFF.

The gene calls are TRBV25-1 and TRBJ2-2; TRBD2 aligns across 14 bases. This CDR3 comprises 17 residues. After removal of 4 bases from V and 3 bases from J, the junction contained 4 bases not matched to a gene. Germline V gene lookup returns CDR1 MGHDK and CDR2 SYGVNS. As DNA, the CDR3 is TGTGCCAGCAGTGGGACTAGCGGGGGGTCTTACACCGGGGAGCTGTTTTTT. Translation gives CASSGTSGGSYTGELFF.

The rearrangement uses TRBV6-6 and TRBJ2-4; a weak D match, TRBD2 (6 bases). The CDR3 loop spans 20 amino acids. Trimming removed 5 bases from V and 0 bases from J, with 26 bases in between. Germline V gene data show CDR1 as MNHNY and CDR2 as SVGAGI (reference sequence). This CDR3 reads CASSPHGGDQPNVAKNIQYF. The CDR3 nucleotides read TGTGCCAGCAGTCCTCACGGAGGGGACCAACCCAACGTAGCCAAAAACATTCAGTACTTC.

V gene TRBV9 combines with J gene TRBJ2-7; TRBD2 is a possible D gene (6 bases). Germline assignment: CDR1 SGDLS and CDR2 YYNGEE. Trimming removed 0 bases from V and 3 bases from J, with 16 bases in between. The CDR3 totals 16 residues. CDR3 sequence reads: CASSVEGDSGYYEQYF. Written as DNA, the CDR3 is TGTGCCAGCAGCGTAGAAGGTGACAGCGGGTACTACGAGCAGTACTTC. Drawing the rest from reference TRBV9 and TRBJ2-7, the complete variable domain is DSGVTQTPKHLITATGQRVTLRCSPRSGDLSVYWYQQSLDQGLQFLIQYYNGEERAKGNILERFSAQQFPDLHSELNLSSLELGDSALYFCASSVEGDSGYYEQYFGPGTRLTVT.

The V gene is TRBV28, the J gene TRBJ2-2; 12 bases are shared with TRBD2. V dropped 6 bases and J dropped 4; count of bases not matched to a gene: 15. In germline, CDR1 is MDHEN, CDR2 SYDVKM. The CDR3 extends over 19 amino acids. The CDR3, as DNA: TGTGCCAGCAGCACCCACCATCTCCTAGCGGGAGGGAGCACCGGGGAGCTGTTTTTT. Protein sequence: CASSTHHLLAGGSTGELFF. The full variable domain, completed using reference TRBV28 and TRBJ2-2, is DVKVTQSSRYLVKRTGEKVFLECVQDMDHENMFWYRQDPGLGLRLIYFSYDVKMKEKGDIPEGYSVSREKKERFSLILESASTNQTSMYLCASSTHHLLAGGSTGELFFGEGSRLTVL.

This clone appeared once. The chain has TRBV5-1 and TRBJ1-4, with 10 bases aligning to TRBD1. CDR1 and CDR2 from the germline V gene are SGHRS and YFSETQ. The CDR3 spans 15 residues. The V segment lost 4 bases and the J segment 5 bases; nucleotides outside the gene matches: 5. The CDR3 bases are TGCGCCAGCAGCGCCGAGACAGGGGGCAATGAAAAACTGTTTTTT. Translated, it gives CASSAETGGNEKLFF.

The rearrangement uses TRBV2 and TRBJ2-3, with 8 bases lining up with TRBD2. The CDR3 totals 16 residues. Unmatched junction bases numbered 16, after V lost 8 bases and J lost 6 bases. Germline V lookup: CDR1 SNHLY, CDR2 FYNNEI. CDR3 in DNA: TGTGCCAGCTCAGCGTTATCGGGAGGGCCAAGGGATACGCAGTATTTT. Translated: CASSALSGGPRDTQYF.

The gene calls are TRBV5-5 and TRBJ2-7; a weak D match, TRBD2 (5 bases). The CDR3 is 13 residues long. Trimming shortened V by 1 base and J by 6 bases, and 11 bases separated the two germline ends. Germline V gives CDR1 SGHKS, CDR2 YYEKEE (reference sequence). In DNA form, the CDR3 reads TGTGCCAGCAGCTTGTTGTTCGGGGTCGAGCAGTACTTC. Protein: CASSLLFGVEQYF. Filled out from reference TRBV5-5 and TRBJ2-7, the complete variable domain reads DAGVTQSPTHLIKTRGQQVTLRCSPISGHKSVSWYQQVLGQGPQFIFQYYEKEERGRGNFPDRFSARQFPNYSSELNVNALLLGDSALYLCASSLLFGVEQYFGPGTRLTVT.

This clone has a single count. V and J are TRBV6-5 and TRBJ1-2; 12 nucleotides line up with TRBD1. CDR1 and CDR2 (germline): MNHEY, SVGAGI. This CDR3 has 14 amino acids. The junction had 5 bases not matched to a gene; V was cut back by 4 bases and J by 8 bases. The CDR3 sequence: CASSSRGTGGGYTF. The CDR3 coding sequence is TGTGCCAGCAGTTCTCGAGGGACAGGGGGCGGCTACACCTTC.

The chain uses TRBV20-1 and TRBJ2-7; tentative D call: TRBD1 (6 bases). Germline CDR1 reads DFQATT; CDR2 reads SNEGSKA (reference sequence). The CDR3 runs 11 residues. Trimming took off 5 bases at V and 6 bases at J, with 11 bases between the two ends. In nucleotides, the CDR3 is TGCAGTGCTCAACAGGGAGTCGAGCAGTACTTC. It encodes CSAQQGVEQYF.

The chain carries TRBV12-3 or TRBV12-4 and TRBJ2-3; weak D call: TRBD2 (7 bases). The CDR3 is made up of 13 amino acids. V dropped 8 bases and J dropped 8 bases, with 17 bases sitting between them. The CDR3 DNA is TGTGCCAGCGGGGATTGGGGAGGGGGTACGCAGTATTTT. This gives the protein CASGDWGGGTQYF.

The chain couples TRBV11-2 to TRBJ2-3, with unresolved D. The CDR3 loop spans 13 amino acids. Trimming shortened V by 0 bases and J by 6 bases, and 7 bases separated the two germline ends. The germline V gene encodes CDR1 SGHAT and CDR2 FQNNGV. The CDR3 DNA is TGTGCCAGCAGCTTAGACCCCGGGGATACGCAGTATTTT. Amino acid sequence: CASSLDPGDTQYF.

The V and J genes are TRBV4-1 and TRBJ2-7, with D maybe TRBD2 (6 bases). This CDR3 region has 15 residues. V lost 2 bases and J lost 5, with 16 bases in between. CDR1 MGHRA and CDR2 YSYEKL come from the germline V gene. This CDR3 reads CASSQMSGRKNEQYF. DNA of the CDR3: TGCGCCAGCAGCCAAATGTCCGGGAGAAAAAACGAGCAGTACTTC.

This chain uses TRBV11-2 with TRBJ2-7; a weak D match, TRBD1 (5 bases). Germline V CDR1 and CDR2: SGHAT, FQNNGV. The CDR3 contains 14 residues. V dropped 3 bases and J dropped 3 bases, with 12 bases sitting between them. CDR3 nucleotide sequence: TGTGCCAGCAGCTTTGGTTCCACAGGCTACGAGCAGTACTTC. This encodes CASSFGSTGYEQYF.

CDR3 loop: CAISEGGGDRGYNEQFF. In DNA, the CDR3 is TGTGCCATCAGTGAAGGGGGTGGGGACAGGGGCTACAATGAGCAGTTCTTC. The genes are TRBV10-3 and TRBJ2-1, with TRBD1 matching over 10 bases. V lost 3 bases to trimming and J lost 3 bases; unmatched junction nucleotides: 8. Germline V CDR1 and CDR2: ENHRY, SYGVKD. This CDR3 spans 17 amino acids.

The V gene is TRBV5-1, the J gene TRBJ2-7; D not resolved. The V gene's germline CDR1 is SGHRS and CDR2 YFSETQ. Trimming removed 1 base at V and 0 bases at J, with 11 bases between. The CDR3 has 15 amino acids. The CDR3 DNA sequence: TGCGCCAGCAGCTTGCGGCCAGGTAGCTCCTACGAGCAGTACTTC. It yields the protein CASSLRPGSSYEQYF.

The V gene is TRBV3-1 (or the pseudogene TRBV3-2), the J gene TRBJ2-7; tentatively, D is TRBD1 (6 bases). V lost 3 bases to trimming and J lost 3 bases, with 12 bases between them. This CDR3 spans 14 amino acids. Germline V gene sequence: CDR1 LGHDT, CDR2 YNNKEL (reference sequence). CDR3 residues: CASSHLTGNYEQYF. The CDR3 region has the DNA TGTGCCAGCAGCCACCTAACAGGGAACTACGAGCAGTACTTC.

The chain's CDR3 is CASSPSPGYSGTDTQYF. DNA for the CDR3: TGCGCCAGCAGCCCCTCGCCCGGGTATTCCGGCACAGATACGCAGTATTTT. The gene calls are TRBV4-1 and TRBJ2-3; D uncertain. CDR1 and CDR2 (germline): MGHRA, YSYEKL. CDR3 length: 17 residues. The V end lost 4 bases, the J end lost 1 base, and 18 bases lay between the germline ends.

Here the CDR3 reads CASSQGPGTPNTEAFF. The CDR3 DNA reads TGCGCCAGCAGCCAAGGGCCCGGGACACCAAACACTGAAGCTTTCTTT. V and J are TRBV4-1 and TRBJ1-1; TRBD1 is a possible D gene (6 bases). The CDR3 is made up of 16 amino acids. Trimming removed 1 base from V and 2 bases from J, with 14 bases in between. From germline, CDR1 is MGHRA and CDR2 YSYEKL.

This clone has a single count. The gene calls are TRBV9 and TRBJ2-3, with 13 bases lining up with TRBD2. CDR3 length: 16 residues. Germline V gene sequence: CDR1 SGDLS, CDR2 YYNGEE. Trimming at V came to 4 bases and at J to 2 bases, leaving 4 bases not matched to a gene. CDR3 region: CASSKGTSGNTDTQYF. The DNA of the CDR3 is TGTGCCAGCAGCAAAGGGACTAGCGGGAACACAGATACGCAGTATTTT.

The chain links TRBV28 to TRBJ2-1, with D unclear. This CDR3 has 13 residues. Germline loops: CDR1 MDHEN, CDR2 SYDVKM. V was clipped by 7 bases and J by 0 bases, with 7 bases between them. The CDR3 DNA reads TGTGCCAGCAATCGAGACTCCTACAATGAGCAGTTCTTC. It specifies CASNRDSYNEQFF. Drawing the rest from reference TRBV28 and TRBJ2-1, the complete variable domain is DVKVTQSSRYLVKRTGEKVFLECVQDMDHENMFWYRQDPGLGLRLIYFSYDVKMKEKGDIPEGYSVSREKKERFSLILESASTNQTSMYLCASNRDSYNEQFFGPGTRLTVL.